This TCR beta chain is drawn from a study of CD8 T cells in Susac syndrome. Reverse transcription used about 0.45 to 1 ug RNA and random hexamers. TCRdb analysed the immunoSEQ multiplex PCR reads with MiXCR anew, one entry per CDR3 protein. The data contain tens of thousands of distinct CDR3 sequences, 90% to 95% of them singletons. V shed 7 bases, J shed 3 bases, and the junction held 5 bases outside the gene matches. Germline V gives CDR1 MDHEN, CDR2 SYDVKM. The CDR3 contains 13 residues. The receptor was isolated from a human donor with Susac syndrome. V usage is TRBV28 and J usage is TRBJ2-5; 7 nucleotides line up with TRBD1. What was sequenced was CD8+ T cells from PBMCs. CDR3 region: CASTPTGKETQYF. CDR3 DNA sequence: TGTGCCAGCACCCCGACAGGGAAAGAGACCCAGTACTTC.